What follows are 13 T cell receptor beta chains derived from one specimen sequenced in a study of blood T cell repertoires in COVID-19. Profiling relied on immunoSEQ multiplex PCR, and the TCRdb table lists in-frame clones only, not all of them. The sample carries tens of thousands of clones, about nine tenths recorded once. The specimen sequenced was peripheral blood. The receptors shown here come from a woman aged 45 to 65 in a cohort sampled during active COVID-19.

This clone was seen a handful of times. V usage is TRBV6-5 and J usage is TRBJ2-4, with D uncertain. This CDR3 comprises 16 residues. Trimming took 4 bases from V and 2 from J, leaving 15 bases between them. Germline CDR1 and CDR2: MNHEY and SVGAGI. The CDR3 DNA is TGTGCCAGCAGTTCCCCCGGAGAGAGAACCAAAAACATTCAGTACTTC. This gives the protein CASSSPGERTKNIQYF.

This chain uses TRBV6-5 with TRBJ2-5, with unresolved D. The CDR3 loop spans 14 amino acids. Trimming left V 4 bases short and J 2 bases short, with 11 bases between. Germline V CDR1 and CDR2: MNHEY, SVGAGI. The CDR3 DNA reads TGTGCCAGCAGTTTCTCGAGGCGGCAAGAGACCCAGTACTTC. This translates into CASSFSRRQETQYF.

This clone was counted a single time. This CDR3 reads CASSQGARVYGYTF. The CDR3 DNA is TGTGCCAGCAGCCAAGGCGCCAGGGTCTATGGCTACACCTTC. The rearrangement uses TRBV3-1 (or the pseudogene TRBV3-2) and TRBJ1-2; maybe TRBD1 (5 bases). Trimming pared 1 base from V and 4 bases from J, leaving 10 bases between. This CDR3 region has 14 residues. Germline-derived CDR1 and CDR2 are LGHDT and YNNKEL (reference sequence).

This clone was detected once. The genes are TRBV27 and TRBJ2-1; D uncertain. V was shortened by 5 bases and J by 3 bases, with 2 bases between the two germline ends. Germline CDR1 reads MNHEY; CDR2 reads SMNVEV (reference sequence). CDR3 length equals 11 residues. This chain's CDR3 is CASSLYNEQFF. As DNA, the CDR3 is TGTGCCAGCAGTCTCTACAATGAGCAGTTCTTC.

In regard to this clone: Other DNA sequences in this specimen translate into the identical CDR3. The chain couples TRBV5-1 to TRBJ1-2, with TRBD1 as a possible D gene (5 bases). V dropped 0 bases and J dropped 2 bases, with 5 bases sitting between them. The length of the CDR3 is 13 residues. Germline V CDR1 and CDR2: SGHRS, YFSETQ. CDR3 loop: CASSLGQNYGYTF. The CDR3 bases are TGCGCCAGCAGCTTGGGACAGAACTATGGCTACACCTTC.

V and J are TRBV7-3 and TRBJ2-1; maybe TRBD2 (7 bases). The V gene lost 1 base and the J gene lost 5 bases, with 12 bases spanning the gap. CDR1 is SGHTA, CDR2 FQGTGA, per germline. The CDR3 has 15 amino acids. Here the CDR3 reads CASSLNGGLNNEQFF. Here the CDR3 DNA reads TGTGCCAGCAGCTTAAACGGGGGGCTTAACAATGAGCAGTTCTTC.

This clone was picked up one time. The CDR3 sequence: CASSEGGGGVVETQYF. CDR3 nucleotide sequence: TGTGCCAGCAGTGAAGGAGGGGGAGGGGTCGTTGAGACCCAGTACTTC. V usage is TRBV6-1 and J usage is TRBJ2-5, with D tentatively TRBD2 (7 bases). The CDR3 extends over 16 amino acids. Germline-derived CDR1 and CDR2 are MNHNS and SASEGT. V shed 1 base and J shed 5 bases, with 17 bases lying between them.

The CDR3 DNA follows: TGTGCCAGCAGTGAATTAGAGAACACTGAAGCTTTCTTT. Protein product: CASSELENTEAFF. This chain links TRBV2 with TRBJ1-1; the D is unclear. Germline V lookup: CDR1 SNHLY, CDR2 FYNNEI. This CDR3 is 13 amino acids long. Trimming took off 2 bases at V and 1 base at J, with 5 bases between the two ends.

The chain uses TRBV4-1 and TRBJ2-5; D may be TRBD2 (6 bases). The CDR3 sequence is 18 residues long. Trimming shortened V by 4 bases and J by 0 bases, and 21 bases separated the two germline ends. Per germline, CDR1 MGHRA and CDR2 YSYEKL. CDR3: CASSPNLVLARNQETQYF. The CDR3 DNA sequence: TGCGCCAGCAGCCCCAACTTGGTCCTAGCGAGAAACCAAGAGACCCAGTACTTC.

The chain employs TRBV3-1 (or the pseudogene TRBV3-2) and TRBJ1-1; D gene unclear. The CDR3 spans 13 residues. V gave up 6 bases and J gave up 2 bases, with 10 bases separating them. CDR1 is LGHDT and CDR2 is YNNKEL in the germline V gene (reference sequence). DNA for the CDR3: TGTGCCAGCAGTCGGTTACCTAACACTGAAGCTTTCTTT. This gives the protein CASSRLPNTEAFF.

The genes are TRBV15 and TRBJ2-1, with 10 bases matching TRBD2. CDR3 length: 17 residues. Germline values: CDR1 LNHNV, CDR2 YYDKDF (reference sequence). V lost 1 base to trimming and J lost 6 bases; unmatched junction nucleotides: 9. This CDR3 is CATSRVNWTSGFNEQFF. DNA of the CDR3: TGTGCCACCAGCAGAGTAAACTGGACTAGCGGATTCAATGAGCAGTTCTTC.

The CDR3, as DNA: TGCGCCAGCAGCGATCGACAGGAACCTCTCTCTGGGGCCAACGTCCTGACTTTC. Translated: CASSDRQEPLSGANVLTF. The V call is TRBV5-1, the J call TRBJ2-6; perhaps TRBD1 as D (6 bases). V was clipped by 4 bases and J by 0 bases, with 17 bases between them. This CDR3 region has 18 residues. Germline CDR1 and CDR2: SGHRS and YFSETQ.

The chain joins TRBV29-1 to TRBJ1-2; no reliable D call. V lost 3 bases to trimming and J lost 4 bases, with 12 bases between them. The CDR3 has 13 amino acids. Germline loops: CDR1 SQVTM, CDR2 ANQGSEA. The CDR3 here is CSVDRRAGYGYTF. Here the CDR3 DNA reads TGCAGCGTTGATCGGAGGGCTGGCTATGGCTACACCTTC.